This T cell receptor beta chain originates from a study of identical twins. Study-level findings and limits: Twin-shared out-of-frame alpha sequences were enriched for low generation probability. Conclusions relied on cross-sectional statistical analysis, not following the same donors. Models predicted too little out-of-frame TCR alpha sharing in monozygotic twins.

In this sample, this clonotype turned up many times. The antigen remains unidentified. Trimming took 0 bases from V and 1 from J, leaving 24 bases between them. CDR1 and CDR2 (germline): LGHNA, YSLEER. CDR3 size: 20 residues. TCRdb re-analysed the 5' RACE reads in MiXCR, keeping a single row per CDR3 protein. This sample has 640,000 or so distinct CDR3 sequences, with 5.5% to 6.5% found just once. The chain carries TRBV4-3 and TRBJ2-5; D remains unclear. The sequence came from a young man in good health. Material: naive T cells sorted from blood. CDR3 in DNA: TGCGCCAGCAGCCAAGATATCCCCAGGTACACCGACCACCCCCAAGAGACCCAGTACTTC. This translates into CASSQDIPRYTDHPQETQYF.